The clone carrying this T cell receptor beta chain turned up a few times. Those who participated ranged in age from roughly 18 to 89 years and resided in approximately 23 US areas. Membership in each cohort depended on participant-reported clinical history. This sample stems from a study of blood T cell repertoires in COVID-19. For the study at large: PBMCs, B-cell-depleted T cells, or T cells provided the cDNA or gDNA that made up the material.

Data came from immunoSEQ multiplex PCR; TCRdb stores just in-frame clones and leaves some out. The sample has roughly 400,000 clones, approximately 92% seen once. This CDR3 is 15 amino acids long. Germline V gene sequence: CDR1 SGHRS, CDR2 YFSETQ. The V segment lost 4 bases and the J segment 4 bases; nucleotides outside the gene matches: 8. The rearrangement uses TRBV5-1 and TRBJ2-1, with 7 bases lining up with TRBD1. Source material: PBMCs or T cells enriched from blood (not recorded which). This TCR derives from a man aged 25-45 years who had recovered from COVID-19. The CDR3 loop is CASSLIGTDYNEQFF. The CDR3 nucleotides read TGCGCCAGCAGCCTCATCGGGACAGATTACAATGAGCAGTTCTTC.